This T cell receptor beta chain was found in a study of Graves' ophthalmopathy and Graves' hyperthyroidism. Study background: Specimen type is peripheral blood, obtained at initial diagnosis before any treatment.

Turning to this clonotype: What it binds is not known.

Study-wide findings and caveats: A majority of expanded thyroid clonotypes exceeding 0.001 frequency were likewise present in blood.

Germline V CDR1 and CDR2: LNHDA, SQIVND (reference sequence). The CDR3 is 19 amino acids. V was cut by 3 bases and J by 0 bases, with 18 bases left in between. From RNA, the CDR3 regions of TCR beta chains were amplified and sequenced. The first-round RT-PCR employed HTBI primers together with the Qiagen OneStep RT-PCR kit. A multiplex PCR was then performed as the second round. Each CDR3 protein is one row after TCRdb ran MiXCR on the multiplex PCR reads. This table has hundreds of thousands of distinct CDR3 sequences, under 50% appearing once. The TCR comes from an adult man with Graves' ophthalmopathy. The source material was peripheral blood. V and J are TRBV19 and TRBJ2-6; weak D call: TRBD2 (5 bases). The CDR3: CASSIRSGPSFSGANVLTF. For the CDR3, the DNA is TGTGCCAGTAGTATTAGGAGCGGCCCATCTTTCTCTGGGGCCAACGTCCTGACTTTC.